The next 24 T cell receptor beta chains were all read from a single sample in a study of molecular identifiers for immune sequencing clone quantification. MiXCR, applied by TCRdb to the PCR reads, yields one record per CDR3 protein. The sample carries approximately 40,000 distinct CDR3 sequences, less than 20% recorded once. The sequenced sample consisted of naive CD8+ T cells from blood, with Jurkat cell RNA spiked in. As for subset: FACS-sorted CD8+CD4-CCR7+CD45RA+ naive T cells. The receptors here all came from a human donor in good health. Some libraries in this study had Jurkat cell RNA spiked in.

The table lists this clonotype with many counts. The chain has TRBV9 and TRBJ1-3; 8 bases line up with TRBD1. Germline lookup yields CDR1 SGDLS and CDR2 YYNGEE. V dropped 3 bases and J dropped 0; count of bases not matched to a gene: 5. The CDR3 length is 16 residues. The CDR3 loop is CASSGGDRGSGNTIYF. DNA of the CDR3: TGTGCCAGCAGCGGAGGAGACAGGGGCTCTGGAAACACCATATATTTT.

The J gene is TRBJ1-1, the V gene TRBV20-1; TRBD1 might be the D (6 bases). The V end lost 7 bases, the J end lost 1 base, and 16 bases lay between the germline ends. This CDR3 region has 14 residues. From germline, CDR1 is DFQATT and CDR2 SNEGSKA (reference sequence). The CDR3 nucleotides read TGCAGTGGAACAGGGTTGAATCAGAACACTGAAGCTTTCTTT. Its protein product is CSGTGLNQNTEAFF.

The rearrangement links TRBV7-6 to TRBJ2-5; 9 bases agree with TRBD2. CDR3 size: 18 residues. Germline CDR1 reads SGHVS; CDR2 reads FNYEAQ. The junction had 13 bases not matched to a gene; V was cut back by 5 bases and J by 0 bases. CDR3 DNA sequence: TGTGCCAGCAGCCAATGGGACTTGCGGGAGGGGTACCAAGAGACCCAGTACTTC. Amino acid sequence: CASSQWDLREGYQETQYF.

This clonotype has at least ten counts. The CDR3, as DNA: TGTGCCAGCAGCTTGAGGTGGGCAGGGAATACTGAAGCTTTCTTT. As protein: CASSLRWAGNTEAFF. J is TRBJ1-1 and V is TRBV5-6, with D perhaps TRBD1 (5 bases). CDR1 and CDR2 (germline): SGHDT, YYEEEE. Trimming left V 1 base short and J 5 bases short, with 15 bases between. This CDR3 spans 15 amino acids.

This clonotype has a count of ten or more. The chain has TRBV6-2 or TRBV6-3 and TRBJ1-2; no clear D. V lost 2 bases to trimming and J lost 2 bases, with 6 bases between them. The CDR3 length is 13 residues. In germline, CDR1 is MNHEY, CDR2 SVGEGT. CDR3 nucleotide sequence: TGTGCCAGCAGTTACGAGGGAAACTATGGCTACACCTTC. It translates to CASSYEGNYGYTF.

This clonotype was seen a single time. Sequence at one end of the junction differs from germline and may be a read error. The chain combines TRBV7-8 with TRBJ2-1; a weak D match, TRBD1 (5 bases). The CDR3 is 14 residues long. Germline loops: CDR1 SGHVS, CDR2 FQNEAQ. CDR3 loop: CANSPPPQGNEQFF. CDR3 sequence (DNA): TGTGCCAACAGCCCCCCCCCTCAGGGCAATGAGCAGTTCTTC.

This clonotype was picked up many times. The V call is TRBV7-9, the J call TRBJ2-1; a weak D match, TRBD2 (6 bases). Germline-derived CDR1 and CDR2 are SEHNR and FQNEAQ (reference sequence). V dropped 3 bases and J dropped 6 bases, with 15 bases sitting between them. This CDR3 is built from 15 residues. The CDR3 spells CASSLAGTLGNEQFF. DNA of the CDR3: TGTGCCAGCAGCTTGGCCGGGACTCTTGGCAATGAGCAGTTCTTC. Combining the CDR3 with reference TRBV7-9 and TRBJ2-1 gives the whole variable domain DTGVSQNPRHKITKRGQNVTFRCDPISEHNRLYWYRQTLGQGPEFLTYFQNEAQLEKSRLLSDRFSAERPKGSFSTLEIQRTEQGDSAMYLCASSLAGTLGNEQFFGPGTRLTVL.

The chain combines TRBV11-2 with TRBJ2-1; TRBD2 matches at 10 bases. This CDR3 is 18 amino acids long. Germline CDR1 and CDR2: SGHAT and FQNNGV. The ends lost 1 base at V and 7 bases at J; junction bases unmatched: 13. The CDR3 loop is CASSLGQGAASGSNEQFF. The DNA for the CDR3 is TGTGCCAGCAGCTTAGGGCAGGGGGCCGCTAGCGGGAGTAATGAGCAGTTCTTC. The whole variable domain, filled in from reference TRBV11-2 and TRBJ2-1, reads EAGVAQSPRYKIIEKRQSVAFWCNPISGHATLYWYQQILGQGPKLLIQFQNNGVVDDSQLPKDRFSAERLKGVDSTLKIQPAKLEDSAVYLCASSLGQGAASGSNEQFFGPGTRLTVL.

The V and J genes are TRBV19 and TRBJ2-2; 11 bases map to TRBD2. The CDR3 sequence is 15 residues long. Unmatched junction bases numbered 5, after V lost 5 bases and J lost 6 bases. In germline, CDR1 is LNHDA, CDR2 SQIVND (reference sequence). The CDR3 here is CASSSVAGGPGELFF. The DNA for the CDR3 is TGTGCCAGTAGTTCGGTAGCGGGAGGGCCCGGGGAGCTGTTTTTT.

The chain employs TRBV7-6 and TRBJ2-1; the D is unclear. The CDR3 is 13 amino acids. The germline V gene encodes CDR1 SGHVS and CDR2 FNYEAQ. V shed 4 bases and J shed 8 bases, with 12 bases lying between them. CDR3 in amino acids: CASSYTENDEQFF. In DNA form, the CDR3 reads TGTGCCAGCAGCTATACAGAAAACGATGAGCAGTTCTTC.

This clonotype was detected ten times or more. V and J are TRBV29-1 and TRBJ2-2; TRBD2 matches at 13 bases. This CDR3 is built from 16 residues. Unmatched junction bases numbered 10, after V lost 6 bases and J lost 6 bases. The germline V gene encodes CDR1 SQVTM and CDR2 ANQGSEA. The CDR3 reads CSVPGLAGESPGELFF. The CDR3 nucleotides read TGCAGCGTCCCAGGACTAGCGGGAGAATCCCCCGGGGAGCTGTTTTTT.

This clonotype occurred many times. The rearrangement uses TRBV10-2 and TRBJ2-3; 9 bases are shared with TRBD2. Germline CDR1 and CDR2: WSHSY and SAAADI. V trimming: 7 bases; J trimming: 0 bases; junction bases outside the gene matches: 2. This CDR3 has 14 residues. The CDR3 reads CASTLAGSTDTQYF. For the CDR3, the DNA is TGCGCCAGCACCCTAGCGGGGAGCACAGATACGCAGTATTTT.

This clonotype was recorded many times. The CDR3 DNA reads as TGTGCCAGCAGTTTATCCCGCAGGGGTATCGACGAGCAGTACTTC. Residues: CASSLSRRGIDEQYF. J is TRBJ2-7 and V is TRBV28, with D perhaps matching TRBD1 (6 bases). The V gene's germline CDR1 is MDHEN and CDR2 SYDVKM. Trimming pared 1 base from V and 5 bases from J, leaving 15 bases between. This CDR3 is 15 amino acids long.

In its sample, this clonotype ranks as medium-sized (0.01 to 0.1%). The chain's CDR3 is CASSKTSGEGGDTQYF. The CDR3 DNA reads TGTGCCAGCAGCAAGACTAGCGGGGAAGGGGGAGATACGCAGTATTTT. The chain joins TRBV7-6 to TRBJ2-3; 11 bases are shared with TRBD2. Losses at the gene ends were 5 bases for V and 5 bases for J; bases not matched to a gene: 9. Germline V CDR1 and CDR2: SGHVS, FNYEAQ. The CDR3 extends over 16 amino acids.

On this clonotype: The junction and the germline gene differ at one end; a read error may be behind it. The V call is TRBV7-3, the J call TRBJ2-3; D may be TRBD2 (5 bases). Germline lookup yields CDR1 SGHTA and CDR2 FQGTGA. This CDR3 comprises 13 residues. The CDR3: CASSFGLADSPQF. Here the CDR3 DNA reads TGTGCCAGCAGCTTCGGACTCGCGGATAGCCCCCAGTTT.

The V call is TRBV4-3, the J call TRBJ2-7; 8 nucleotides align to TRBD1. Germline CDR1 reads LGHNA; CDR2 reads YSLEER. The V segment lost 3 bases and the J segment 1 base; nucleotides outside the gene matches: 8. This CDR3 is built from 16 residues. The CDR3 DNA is TGCGCCAGCAGCCATGGGCCAGGGGGCGCGTCCTACGAGCAGTACTTC. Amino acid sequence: CASSHGPGGASYEQYF.

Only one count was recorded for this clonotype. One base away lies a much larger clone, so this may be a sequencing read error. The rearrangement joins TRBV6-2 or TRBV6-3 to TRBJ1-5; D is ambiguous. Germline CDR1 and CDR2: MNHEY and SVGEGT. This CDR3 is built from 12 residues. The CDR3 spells CASSLFGQPPHF. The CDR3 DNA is TGTGCCAGCAGTTTATTCGGCCAGCCCCCGCATTTT.

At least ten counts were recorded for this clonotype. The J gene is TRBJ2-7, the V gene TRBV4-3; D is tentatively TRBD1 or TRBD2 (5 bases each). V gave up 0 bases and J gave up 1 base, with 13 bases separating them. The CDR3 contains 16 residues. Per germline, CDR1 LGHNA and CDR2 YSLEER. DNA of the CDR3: TGCGCCAGCAGCCAAGAAGCAGGGCCGGGGTCCTACGAGCAGTACTTC. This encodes CASSQEAGPGSYEQYF.

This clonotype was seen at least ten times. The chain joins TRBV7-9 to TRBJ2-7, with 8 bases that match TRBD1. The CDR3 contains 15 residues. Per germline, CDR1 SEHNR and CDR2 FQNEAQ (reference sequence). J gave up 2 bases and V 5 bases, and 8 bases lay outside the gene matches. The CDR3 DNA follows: TGTGCCAGCAGCCAAGGGGGGACAGGCCCCTACGAGCAGTACTTC. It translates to CASSQGGTGPYEQYF.

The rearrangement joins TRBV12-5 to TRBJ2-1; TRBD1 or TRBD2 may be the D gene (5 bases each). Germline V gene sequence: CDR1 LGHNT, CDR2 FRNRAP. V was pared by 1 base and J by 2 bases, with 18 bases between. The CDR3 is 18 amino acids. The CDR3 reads CASGLEASGTGTYNEQFF. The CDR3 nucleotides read TGTGCTAGTGGTTTGGAAGCCTCCGGGACCGGGACCTACAATGAGCAGTTCTTC.

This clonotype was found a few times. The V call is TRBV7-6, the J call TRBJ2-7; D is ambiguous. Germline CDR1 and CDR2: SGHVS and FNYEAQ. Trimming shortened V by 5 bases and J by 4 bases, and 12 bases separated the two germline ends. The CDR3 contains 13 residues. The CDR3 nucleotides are TGTGCCAGCAGCCCCACGACCAGTTACGAGCAGTACTTC. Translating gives CASSPTTSYEQYF.

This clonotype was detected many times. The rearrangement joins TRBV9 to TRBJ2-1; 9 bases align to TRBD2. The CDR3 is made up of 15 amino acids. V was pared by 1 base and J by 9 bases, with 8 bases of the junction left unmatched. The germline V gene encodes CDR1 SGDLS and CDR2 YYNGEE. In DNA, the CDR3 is TGTGCCAGCAGCGTATTTGGCGGGAGGGCTGCTGAGCAGTTCTTC. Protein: CASSVFGGRAAEQFF.

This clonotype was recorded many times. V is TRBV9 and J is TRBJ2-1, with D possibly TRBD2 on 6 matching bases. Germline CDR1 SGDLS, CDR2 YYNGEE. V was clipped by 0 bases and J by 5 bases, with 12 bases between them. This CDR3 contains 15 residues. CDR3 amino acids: CASSVALAKDNEQFF. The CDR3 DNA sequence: TGTGCCAGCAGCGTAGCACTAGCAAAGGACAATGAGCAGTTCTTC.

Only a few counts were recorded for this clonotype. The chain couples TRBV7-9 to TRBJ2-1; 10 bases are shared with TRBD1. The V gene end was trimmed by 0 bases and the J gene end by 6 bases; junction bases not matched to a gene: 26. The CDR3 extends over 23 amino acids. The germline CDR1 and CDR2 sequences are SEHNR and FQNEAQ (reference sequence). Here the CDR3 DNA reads TGTGCCAGCAGCTTAGCCCTTGGGGGACAGGGGCCCTACGGAGGTGGAACAGGCAATGAGCAGTTCTTC. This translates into CASSLALGGQGPYGGGTGNEQFF.